A selection of T cell receptor beta chains follows, all from one sample in a study of Ad26.COV2.S vaccination and SARS-CoV-2 variants. Measured with immunoSEQ multiplex PCR; TCRdb has only the in-frame clones, and not every one. Of approximately 480,000 clones listed, 70% to 90% are singletons. The sample consisted of peripheral blood, taken in a trial of Ad26.COV2.S vaccine versus placebo. Every receptor here comes from a person aged 18-65 years who received the Ad26.COV2.S COVID-19 vaccine or a placebo. Both conserved end residues are trimmed from each CDR3. The order of the fields is V gene, CDR3 protein.

TRBV6-4	ASSLGRGPSPLH
TRBV7-9	AIKRGAKDTQY
TRBV28	ASRAPSGRVGVYEQY
TRBV11-2	ASSLVGGRETQY
TRBV20-1	SARGGTEQY
TRBV4-2	ASSQDVNRGNYGYT
TRBV5-4	ASSLGTAREEQY
TRBV4-1	ASSPRDAEGYT
TRBV30	AHTISRETHTGELF
TRBV18	ASSVREDYGYT
TRBV7-2	ASSLFPQALGHEQY
TRBV11-2	ASSLGVRVSPLH
TRBV9	ASSVSNSYNEQF
TRBV2	ASSEIRTDTQY
TRBV15	ATSRDLAFYGYT
TRBV6-5	ASSYSGGTDTQY
TRBV28	ASSLRLALTYNEQF
TRBV5-1	ASSLGGSGSPNEQF
TRBV5-1	ASSLGRVGTLAGNLYEQY
TRBV9	ASSVAQNTEAF
TRBV15	ATSNRGTPEAF
TRBV5-1	ASSLGGAGNTIY
TRBV4-2	ASSQDVSTDTQY
TRBV15	ATSSSGGGQPQH
TRBV11-2	ASSSPSGIIPEQF
TRBV18	ASSPAGGEQF
TRBV29-1	SVLTGTYSGANVLT
TRBV19	ASSIYLGETQY
TRBV5-6	ASSFLQGGEKLF
TRBV6-2/TRBV6-3	ASSYGWTQH
TRBV27	ASSLLAPSNTGELF
TRBV6-5	ASSNRGRVGTEAF
TRBV15	ATSRDDRTNTEAF
TRBV14	ASSPLATSGSTGELF
TRBV13	ASSPSGSGSNEQF
TRBV15	ATSRDLAGPYEQY
TRBV10-3	AISGDQGAYGYT
TRBV27	ASSSEVEVYKGDEQF
TRBV9	ASSETAGELF
TRBV5-4	ASSLRGIDNSPLH
TRBV14	ASSQGSGTGSGANVLT
TRBV5-6	ASSLVGRVLNEQF
TRBV28	ASSLRGNQY
TRBV15	ATSRGASGSGYNEQF
TRBV30	AWTWGGEQY